Shown below are 12 T cell receptor beta chains from a single sample sequenced in a study of blood T cell repertoires in COVID-19. Sequencing used immunoSEQ multiplex PCR; TCRdb keeps in-frame clones, though not all of them. The table shows a few hundred thousand clones, with over 75% occurring only once. Sequences were obtained from peripheral blood. Receptors originate from a man aged 25 to 45 who had recovered from COVID-19.

The gene calls are TRBV11-1 and TRBJ2-3, with D maybe TRBD2 (8 bases). The V end was cut by 7 bases, the J end by 0 bases, with 14 bases between. The CDR3 covers 15 residues. Germline assignment: CDR1 SGHAT and CDR2 FQDESV (reference sequence). The CDR3 bases are TGTGCCAGCACGGGGGGGACAGCTAGCACAGATACGCAGTATTTT. Translation: CASTGGTASTDTQYF.

This chain links TRBV3-1 (or the pseudogene TRBV3-2) with TRBJ1-1; D is perhaps TRBD1 (5 bases). The CDR3 loop spans 13 amino acids. Germline loops: CDR1 LGHDT, CDR2 YNNKEL (reference sequence). Trimming stripped 2 bases from V and 8 bases from J, with 12 bases between. CDR3 bases: TGTGCCAGCAGCCAAATCGGGGGGTTAGAAGCTTTCTTT. It yields the protein CASSQIGGLEAFF.

This chain joins TRBV7-6 and TRBJ1-2, with 8 bases fitting TRBD1. The CDR3 has 16 residues. CDR1 and CDR2 from the germline V gene are SGHVS and FNYEAQ. J gave up 2 bases and V 5 bases, and 10 bases lay outside the gene matches. The CDR3 region is CASSPSPRGPNYGYTF. In nucleotides, the CDR3 is TGTGCCAGCAGCCCGTCACCCAGGGGGCCAAACTATGGCTACACCTTC.

The chain uses TRBV9 and TRBJ2-2; no firm D call. The CDR3 extends over 15 amino acids. V lost 2 bases and J lost 3, with 11 bases in between. CDR1 and CDR2 from the germline V gene are SGDLS and YYNGEE. Written as DNA, the CDR3 is TGTGCCAGCAGCGTCAGCGTATTTGACACCGGGGAGCTGTTTTTT. Its translation is CASSVSVFDTGELFF.

J is TRBJ1-1 and V is TRBV29-1; possibly TRBD1 for D (6 bases). CDR1 and CDR2 (germline): SQVTM, ANQGSEA. V was pared by 0 bases and J by 1 base, with 6 bases between. The CDR3 is made up of 13 amino acids. The CDR3 sequence: CSVEEGGNTEAFF. The DNA for the CDR3 is TGCAGCGTTGAAGAAGGGGGGAACACTGAAGCTTTCTTT.

This chain uses TRBV6-5 with TRBJ2-3; 7 positions agree with TRBD2. Germline V gene sequence: CDR1 MNHEY, CDR2 SVGAGI. The CDR3 has 15 residues. With 4 bases clipped from V and 6 bases from J, the junction kept 10 bases outside the gene matches. The CDR3 DNA reads TGTGCCAGCAGTTCCCGGGGGGACCTAGTCGATACGCAGTATTTT. Translation: CASSSRGDLVDTQYF.

The chain combines TRBV9 with TRBJ2-3, with D possibly matching TRBD2 (6 bases). V shed 0 bases and J shed 5 bases, with 16 bases lying between them. The CDR3 loop spans 16 amino acids. The germline V gene has CDR1 SGDLS and CDR2 YYNGEE. CDR3 in DNA: TGTGCCAGCAGCGTAGGTTCAACGGGAGCGGGAGATACGCAGTATTTT. Residues: CASSVGSTGAGDTQYF.

The chain joins TRBV19 to TRBJ1-1; D not resolved. With 2 bases removed from V and 0 bases from J, the gap between germline ends came to 4 bases. The CDR3 extends over 13 amino acids. Germline values: CDR1 LNHDA, CDR2 SQIVND (reference sequence). CDR3 amino acids: CASSILLNTEAFF. The CDR3 nucleotides are TGTGCCAGTAGTATACTTCTGAACACTGAAGCTTTCTTT.

The V and J genes are TRBV2 and TRBJ2-5, with D maybe TRBD2 (6 bases). There are 15 residues in the CDR3. Trimming removed 6 bases at V and 7 bases at J, with 21 bases between. Germline assignment: CDR1 SNHLY and CDR2 FYNNEI. The CDR3 region is CASRPMEEGGGTQYF. The DNA for the CDR3 is TGTGCCAGCAGGCCTATGGAGGAGGGAGGCGGGACCCAGTACTTC.

The V call is TRBV5-6, the J call TRBJ1-2; a possible D gene is TRBD1 (6 bases). The CDR3 totals 12 residues. Germline CDR1 and CDR2: SGHDT and YYEEEE. Deletions cut 1 base from V and 6 bases from J, with 7 bases between. For the CDR3, the DNA is TGTGCCAGCAGCTTGACAGGGAATGGCTACACCTTC. This translates into CASSLTGNGYTF.

CDR3 sequence reads: CASSPLRGTGEQYF. The CDR3 region has the DNA TGTGCCAGCAGCCCCCTGAGGGGGACGGGGGAGCAGTACTTC. This chain uses TRBV14 with TRBJ2-7, with a possible D match to TRBD1 (6 bases). The V gene lost 4 bases and the J gene lost 7 bases, with 17 bases spanning the gap. This CDR3 spans 14 amino acids. Germline V gene lookup returns CDR1 SGHDN and CDR2 FVKESK.

The J gene is TRBJ2-1, the V gene TRBV27; 12 nucleotides align to TRBD2. V shed 1 base and J 0 bases; nucleotides not matched to a gene: 4. The CDR3 is 18 residues long. CDR1 is MNHEY and CDR2 is SMNVEV in the germline V gene (reference sequence). The CDR3 spells CASSLFGTSGFSYNEQFF. CDR3 sequence (DNA): TGTGCCAGCAGTTTATTTGGGACTAGCGGGTTCTCCTACAATGAGCAGTTCTTC.